A single sample gave rise to the 13 T cell receptor beta chains below, sequenced in a study of cytomegalovirus exposure and HLA in healthy donors. Amplification used 60 Vbeta primers and 13 Jbeta primers. The assay was immunoSEQ multiplex PCR, and TCRdb's table has in-frame clones only and misses some. This sample has roughly 200,000 clones, with less than 90% found just once. The sample was PBMCs. These receptor sequences come from a woman in her thirties in good health and CMV-seronegative.

This clone was seen only once. The chain couples TRBV5-1 to TRBJ1-2; TRBD1 might be the D (6 bases). Deletions cut 3 bases from V and 2 bases from J, with 11 bases between. Per the germline V gene, CDR1 is SGHRS and CDR2 is YFSETQ. This CDR3 region has 14 residues. The DNA of the CDR3 is TGCGCCAGCAGCTCCGGTGGACAGAACTATGGCTACACCTTC. This sequence encodes CASSSGGQNYGYTF.

The rearrangement links TRBV10-2 to TRBJ2-5, with D perhaps TRBD2 (5 bases). The CDR3 spans 14 residues. The germline V and J ends were trimmed by 2 bases and 0 bases, with 7 bases remaining between them. Germline V lookup: CDR1 WSHSY, CDR2 SAAADI. CDR3 amino acids: CASSERTYQETQYF. For the CDR3, the DNA is TGCGCCAGCAGTGAGAGGACTTACCAAGAGACCCAGTACTTC.

The chain combines TRBV2 with TRBJ1-5; D is perhaps TRBD1 (5 bases). Germline V gives CDR1 SNHLY, CDR2 FYNNEI. This CDR3 has 13 amino acids. V was cut by 3 bases and J by 6 bases, with 9 bases left in between. CDR3 DNA: TGTGCCAGCAGTGAGGGGCTCGGTCAGCCCCAGCATTTT. This translates into CASSEGLGQPQHF.

The genes are TRBV2 and TRBJ2-1; no firm D call. CDR3 length equals 13 residues. V was clipped by 6 bases and J by 2 bases, with 8 bases between them. Germline CDR1 and CDR2: SNHLY and FYNNEI. Written as DNA, the CDR3 is TGTGCCAGCAGGCAAGCTACCTACAATGAGCAGTTCTTC. This translates into CASRQATYNEQFF.

The V call is TRBV19, the J call TRBJ1-2; 7 bases are a match to TRBD1. Germline CDR1 reads LNHDA; CDR2 reads SQIVND (reference sequence). The CDR3 loop spans 12 amino acids. V was pared by 11 bases and J by 10 bases, with 13 bases of the junction left unmatched. DNA of the CDR3: TGTGCCGGAAGAAGTTACAGGGGTGACTACACCTTC. It is translated as CAGRSYRGDYTF. Supplemented by reference TRBV19 and TRBJ1-2, the full variable domain reads DGGITQSPKYLFRKEGQNVTLSCEQNLNHDAMYWYRQDPGQGLRLIYYSQIVNDFQKGDIAEGYSVSREKKESFPLTVTSAQKNPTAFYLCAGRSYRGDYTFGSGTRLTVV.

This chain links TRBV4-1 with TRBJ2-7; D remains ambiguous. The CDR3 is 15 amino acids. Germline assignment: CDR1 MGHRA and CDR2 YSYEKL. V lost 0 bases, J lost 3 bases, and 12 bases lay in between. The CDR3 DNA sequence: TGCGCCAGCAGCCAAGATTATACAGAATTCTACGAGCAGTACTTC. Translation gives CASSQDYTEFYEQYF.

This chain links TRBV28 with TRBJ2-7; D is ambiguous. The germline V gene encodes CDR1 MDHEN and CDR2 SYDVKM. The CDR3 sequence is 13 residues long. The V end lost 2 bases, the J end lost 1 base, and 6 bases lay between the germline ends. The CDR3 sequence: CASSLVSSYEQYF. CDR3 bases: TGTGCCAGCAGTTTAGTTTCTTCCTACGAGCAGTACTTC.

The chain uses TRBV19 and TRBJ1-5; D possibly corresponds to TRBD1 (6 bases). The V gene lost 7 bases and the J gene lost 2 bases, with 12 bases spanning the gap. The CDR3 spans 14 residues. Germline values: CDR1 LNHDA, CDR2 SQIVND (reference sequence). CDR3 DNA sequence: TGTGCCAGTATGGGGGCAGGGGGCAATCAGCCCCAGCATTTT. This encodes CASMGAGGNQPQHF.

The chain employs TRBV6-1 and TRBJ2-1, with 7 bases matching TRBD1. The CDR3 is 12 residues long. CDR1 and CDR2 (germline): MNHNS, SASEGT. V was clipped by 5 bases and J by 10 bases; unmatched bases: 5. CDR3 nucleotides: TGTGCCAGCAGTTTGGACAGGCGGGAGCAGTTCTTC. Protein sequence: CASSLDRREQFF.

Remarks on this clone: Relative to the germline gene, one junction end is altered; a read error may explain this. This CDR3 is CARSLRTSQETQYF. CDR3 coding DNA: TGTGCCAGAAGCTTGCGGACTTCACAAGAGACCCAGTACTTC. The V gene is TRBV5-4, the J gene TRBJ2-5; the D gene is possibly TRBD2 (5 bases). This CDR3 has 14 amino acids. Germline assignment: CDR1 SGHNT and CDR2 YYREEE (reference sequence).

This clone was observed a single time. The chain joins TRBV18 to TRBJ2-3; 11 bases line up with TRBD1. Losses at the gene ends were 2 bases for V and 1 base for J; bases not matched to a gene: 2. The germline V gene has CDR1 KGHSH and CDR2 LQKENI. There are 16 residues in the CDR3. This CDR3 is CASSPWTGGGTDTQYF. The CDR3 nucleotides read TGTGCCAGCTCACCATGGACAGGGGGCGGCACAGATACGCAGTATTTT.

The chain links TRBV23-1 to TRBJ2-1; 9 bases are a match to TRBD2. TRBV23-1 is reported as an ORF; its role is uncertain. The CDR3 length is 16 residues. Trimming took 3 bases from V and 5 from J; bases not matched to a gene: 8. The CDR3 here is CASSHLASGENNEQFF. The CDR3, as DNA: TGCGCCAGCAGTCACCTAGCTAGCGGGGAAAACAATGAGCAGTTCTTC.

The CDR3 bases are TGTGCCAGCAGCCCCTCAAGACTAGCGGGGATCTCCTACAATGAGCAGTTCTTC. Protein sequence: CASSPSRLAGISYNEQFF. The genes are TRBV5-8 and TRBJ2-1; TRBD2 matches at 11 bases. CDR1 is SGHTS and CDR2 is YDEGEE in the germline V gene. With 4 bases clipped from V and 0 bases from J, the junction kept 9 bases outside the gene matches. The CDR3 runs 18 residues. Full variable domain (outside the CDR3, taken from reference TRBV5-8 and TRBJ2-1): EAGVTQSPTHLIKTRGQQATLRCSPISGHTSVYWYQQALGLGLQFLLWYDEGEERNRGNFPPRFSGRQFPNYSSELNVNALELEDSALYLCASSPSRLAGISYNEQFFGPGTRLTVL.